This record covers a single T cell receptor (beta chain). Antigen unknown. This entry is derived from a study of T cell responses to AZD1222 COVID-19 vaccine. Overall study results and limits: At study baseline, merely a handful of AZD1222 recipients were seropositive. Across the whole spike, CD4 TCRs peaked at regions 160-218 and 743-854.

TCRdb's table, derived via immunoSEQ multiplex PCR, lists solely in-frame clones and lacks some. The sample has 100,000 to 150,000 clones; under 95% are singletons. From germline, CDR1 is SGHNT and CDR2 YYREEE (reference sequence). The CDR3 sequence is 13 residues long. V lost 5 bases, J lost 7 bases, and 8 bases stayed unmatched. The receptor was isolated from an adult who received the AZD1222 COVID-19 vaccine. This chain connects TRBV5-4 to TRBJ2-5; 7 positions agree with TRBD1. The sequences come from peripheral blood, collected 28 days after the second AZD1222 dose. In nucleotides, the CDR3 is TGTGCCAGCAGTTTCGGGACAGACTGGACCCAGTACTTC. Residues: CASSFGTDWTQYF.